This TCR beta chain was identified in a study of blood T cells in healthy people across ages (dated by TCRdb to 2015 to 2017). For the study in its entirety: Template switching captured roughly one uniquely barcoded TCR beta cDNA molecule per two T cells in model experiments. The study measured age-related changes in TCR beta repertoire diversity using deep sequencing normalized with unique cDNA molecular identifiers. The donors were divided into four age groups: young (average around 17 years), middle-aged (under 40), aged (approximately 62) and long-lived (82). To avoid experimental bias, donors of different ages were randomly spread across the sequencing lanes. The study analyzed two additional independent replicas of 1 million unique cDNA reads from the same blood draw for two donors, one aged 18 to 30 and one aged 80 or older.

Germline trimming amounts to 0 bases on V and 3 bases on J, with 6 as the count of junction bases outside the gene matches. Inclusive of the bounding cysteine and phenylalanine, the CDR3 is 16 residues long. Only the CDR3 region is kept as DNA, spanning 48 bases read in frame from base 1. The germline V gene gives CDR1 as SGHRS and CDR2 as YFSETQ. The donors were roughly 39 Caucasian individuals from Russia, aged roughly 6 to 100 years, who were systemically healthy. Ten milliliters of peripheral blood were drawn from each donor into EDTA-treated Vacutainer tubes. PBMCs were isolated by Ficoll-Paque density-gradient centrifugation, with at least 6.5 million obtained per sample. Total RNA was extracted from PBMCs with Trizol reagent, with at least 6 micrograms obtained per sample. For every donor, an aliquot of PBMCs went through flow cytometry to measure the percentages of naive CD45RAhigh/CD27high T cells.

What the work shows at the level of the full study, not this receptor alone: Because profiling used bulk unsorted PBMCs, naive and antigen-experienced compartments could not be compared conclusively. As age increased, observed TCR beta diversity per million T cells dropped in a roughly linear way, and a significant reduction was already evident by age 40. A strong correlation was found between observed TCR beta diversity and the percentage of naive T cells measured by flow cytometry. Donor CMV infection status was unknown, potentially confounding age-related changes in expanded clonotypes. Total diversity estimates from one million sequenced T cells were considered lower bounds and underestimates. The long-lived group showed more naive CD4+ T cells, fewer expanded clones and increased TCR diversity than the aged group, suggesting age selection.

Library preparation used 5' RACE. TCRdb shows the sequencer as Illumina HiSeq 2500. A second PCR of 7 to 11 cycles was performed with a sample-barcoded 5' primer and a J-beta primer mix. A unique molecular identifier was introduced onto each TCR beta cDNA molecule by a template-switch 5' adaptor carrying 12 random nucleotides. Each sample yielded at least 2.5 million CDR3-containing paired-end reads. First-strand cDNA synthesis was performed from all RNA using the Mint cDNA synthesis kit, with priming by a TRBC-specific oligonucleotide. Following uracil-DNA glycosylase treatment, a first 18-cycle PCR with universal primers M1SS and BC2_uni_R was performed on all cDNA. As for the original processing: For normalization, 1 million high-quality reads, each with a distinct molecular identifier, were randomly selected from each sample. Reads with shared molecular identifiers were discarded instead of being binned into consensus sequences. MiTCR, set to a Q25 quality threshold and the strictest error-elimination algorithm, was used for CDR3 identification, clonotype clustering and error correction. Lower-bound total TCR beta diversity was estimated with a nonparametric unseen species model using Euler transformation. TCRdb reanalyzed the raw reads on its own, using fastp at Q25 for trimming and MiXCR for clone calling, and kept in-frame beta chains. Every distinct CDR3 protein forms one entry, paired with its most common genes and DNA. The V and J calls come from TCRdb's annotation, not from the publication. This sample comprises about 630,000 distinct CDR3 sequences, approximately 21% of them detected only once. The ten biggest clones cover roughly 3.7% of the sample.

As regards this clonotype: The target of this receptor is not known. No clone much larger than this one lies a single base away; base qualities are absent.

The rearrangement combines TRBV5-1 with TRBJ2-3, with 8 junctional bases fitting TRBD2. The receptor comes from a man between 65 and 85 years old in good health. Source material: blood. The CDR3 is CASSLGSSGLTDTQYF. The DNA sequence is as follows: TGCGCCAGCAGCTTGGGTTCTAGCGGGTTGACAGATACGCAGTATTTT.